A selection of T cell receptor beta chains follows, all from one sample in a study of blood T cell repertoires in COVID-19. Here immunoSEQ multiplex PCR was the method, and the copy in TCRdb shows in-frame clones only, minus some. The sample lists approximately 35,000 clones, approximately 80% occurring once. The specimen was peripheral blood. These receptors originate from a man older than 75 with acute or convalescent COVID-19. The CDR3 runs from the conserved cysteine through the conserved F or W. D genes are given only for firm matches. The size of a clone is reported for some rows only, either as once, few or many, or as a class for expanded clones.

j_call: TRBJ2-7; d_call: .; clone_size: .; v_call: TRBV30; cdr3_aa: CAWIPGAGSYEQYF; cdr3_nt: TGTGCCTGGATCCCCGGCGCAGGGTCCTACGAGCAGTACTTC
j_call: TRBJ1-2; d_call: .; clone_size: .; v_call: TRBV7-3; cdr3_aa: CASSLMAGQKDGYTF; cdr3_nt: TGTGCCAGCAGCTTAATGGCAGGGCAAAAGGATGGCTACACCTTC
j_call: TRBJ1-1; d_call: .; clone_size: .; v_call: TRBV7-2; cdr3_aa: CASSPRGGQKFTEAFF; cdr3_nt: TGTGCCAGCAGCCCCCGCGGGGGACAAAAATTCACTGAAGCTTTCTTT
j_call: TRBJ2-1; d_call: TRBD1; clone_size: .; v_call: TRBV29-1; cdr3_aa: CSVRTPGQGEHEQFF; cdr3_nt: TGCAGCGTTCGTACTCCGGGACAGGGTGAGCATGAGCAGTTCTTC
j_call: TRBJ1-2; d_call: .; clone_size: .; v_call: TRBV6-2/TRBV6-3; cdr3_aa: CASSVTGSYGYTF; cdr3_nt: TGTGCCAGCAGTGTCACAGGGTCCTATGGCTACACCTTC
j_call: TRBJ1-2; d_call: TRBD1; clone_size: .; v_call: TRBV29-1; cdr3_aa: CSVRRNPTGADYYYGYTF; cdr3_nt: TGCAGCGTTCGGAGAAATCCGACAGGGGCCGACTATTACTATGGCTACACCTTC
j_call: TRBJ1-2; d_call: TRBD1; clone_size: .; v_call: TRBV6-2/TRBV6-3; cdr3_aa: CASSSTGVPNYGYTF; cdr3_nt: TGTGCCAGCAGTTCGACAGGGGTCCCTAACTATGGCTACACCTTC
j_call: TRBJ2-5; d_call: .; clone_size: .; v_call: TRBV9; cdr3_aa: CASSVEGGMETQYF; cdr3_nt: TGTGCCAGCAGCGTAGAGGGGGGGATGGAGACCCAGTACTTC
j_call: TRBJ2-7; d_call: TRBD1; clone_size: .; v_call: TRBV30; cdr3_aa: CAWNPGQGKNEQYF; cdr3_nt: TGTGCCTGGAATCCCGGACAGGGAAAGAACGAGCAGTACTTC
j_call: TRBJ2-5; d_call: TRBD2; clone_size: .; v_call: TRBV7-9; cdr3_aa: CASSIPGGHHNPQPGETQYF; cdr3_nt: TGTGCCAGCAGCATACCGGGAGGGCACCACAATCCACAACCGGGGGAGACCCAGTACTTC
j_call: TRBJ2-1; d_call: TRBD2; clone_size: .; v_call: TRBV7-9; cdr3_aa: CASSPSGTRSPGFF; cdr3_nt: TGTGCCAGCAGCCCCTCCGGGACTAGATCCCCTGGGTTCTTC
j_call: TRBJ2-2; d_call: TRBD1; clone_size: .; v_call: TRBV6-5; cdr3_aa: CASSYFGTGATGELFF; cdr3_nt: TGTGCCAGCAGTTACTTCGGGACAGGGGCCACCGGGGAGCTGTTTTTT
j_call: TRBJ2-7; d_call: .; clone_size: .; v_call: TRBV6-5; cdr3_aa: CASSRTLPGGEQYF; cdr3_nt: TGTGCCAGCAGTCGGACACTTCCTGGGGGGGAGCAGTACTTC
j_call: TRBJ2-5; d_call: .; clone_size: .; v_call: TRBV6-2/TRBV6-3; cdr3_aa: CASSYSSNRFKVQETQYF; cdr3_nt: TGTGCCAGCAGTTACTCGAGTAACAGATTCAAAGTCCAAGAGACCCAGTACTTC
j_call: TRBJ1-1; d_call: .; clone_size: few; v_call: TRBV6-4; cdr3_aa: CASSDPSGNDTEAFF; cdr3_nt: TGTGCCAGCAGTGACCCCTCAGGGAACGACACTGAAGCTTTCTTT
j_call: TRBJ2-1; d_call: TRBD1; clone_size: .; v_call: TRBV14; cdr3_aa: CASSPWTGGRDEQFF; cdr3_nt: TGTGCCAGCAGCCCCTGGACAGGGGGCCGCGATGAGCAGTTCTTC
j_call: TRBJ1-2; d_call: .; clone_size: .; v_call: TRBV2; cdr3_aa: CASSDDNYSGRGYTF; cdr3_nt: TGTGCCAGCAGTGATGATAATTATTCAGGTCGTGGCTACACCTTC
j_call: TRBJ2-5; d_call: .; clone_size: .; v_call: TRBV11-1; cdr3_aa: CASSLYRTEETQYF; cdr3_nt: TGTGCCAGCAGCTTATATAGGACAGAAGAGACCCAGTACTTC
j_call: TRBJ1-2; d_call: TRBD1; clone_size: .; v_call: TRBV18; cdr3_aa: CASSPEGGHGYTF; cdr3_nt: TGTGCCAGCTCACCGGAAGGGGGCCATGGCTACACCTTC
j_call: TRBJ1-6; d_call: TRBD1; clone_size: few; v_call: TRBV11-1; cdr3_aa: CASSPGQGPPLHF; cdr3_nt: TGTGCCAGCAGCCCAGGACAGGGGCCACCCCTCCACTTT